This TCR beta chain comes out of a study of blood T cell repertoires in COVID-19 (dated by TCRdb to between 2020 and 2021). The study in broad terms: Samples covering the acute and convalescent phases of COVID-19 were provided by collaborators in the United States, Italy and Spain. The prospective study material was composed of cDNA or gDNA derived from T cells, B-cell-depleted T cells, or PBMCs. Subjects who had been exposed to COVID-19, were actively infected with it, or had recovered from it provided the deeply sampled blood TCRbeta repertoires that made up the dataset. A freely available public database, intended as a resource for researchers studying the immune response to SARS-CoV-2, is where the repertoires were released. Samples came from the ongoing ImmuneRACE study (first 160 participants) plus 1,254 subjects from 6 global collaborators. The sample metadata nearly always contained a de-identified subject ID, COVID-19 status, age in years and sex. Where HLA class I and class II types were available, the types were taken from metadata supplied by the sample provider, not from assay-based typing. The paper's findings and limits, for the study overall: How much clinical and demographic metadata was included differed by source and by participant, and the metadata was provided uncurated.

Taken from the germline V gene, the CDR1 and CDR2 loops are KGHSH and LQKENI. The CDR3 contains 16 residues, cysteine and phenylalanine counted. The kept DNA is CDR3 alone, 48 bases in frame from the first base. After removal of 3 bases from V and 6 bases from J, the junction retains 8 bases not matched to a gene. The immunoSEQ Assay, a bias-controlled multiplex PCR, was used to amplify TCRbeta CDR3 regions from genomic DNA. The paper's processing steps were these. Within the assay, amplification of reference gene primers was used to estimate how many nucleated cells each sample contained. To quantify the absolute abundance of each unique TCRbeta CDR3 rearrangement, sequence reads were collapsed and filtered. For each sample, productive Simpson clonality was calculated by taking the square root of Simpson's diversity index across productive rearrangements. TCRdb re-hosts the immuneACCESS table, in-frame sequences only. Its copies lack some clones; in the studies checked, an unresolved V gene accounts for under half of them, and the cause for the rest is not known. From that table come the V and J calls and clone size; the DNA was used to work out D and trimming. The sample yields 200,000 to 300,000 clones; roughly 87% were counted once. In total, the top ten clones hold about 0.7% of the sample.

Regarding this clone: What this receptor recognizes is not known. No per-base quality is available; no much larger clone lies one base away.

Whole blood was collected in K2EDTA tubes by collaborating institutions according to the institutions' own protocols. Collaborator samples were shipped for TCRbeta analysis as frozen whole blood, isolated PBMCs, or DNA extracted from either sample type. The rearrangement joined TRBV18 to TRBJ2-7; TRBD2 lines up with 13 middle nucleotides. The origin of this receptor is a human donor in a cohort sampled during active COVID-19. The sample comprised peripheral blood. The CDR3 reads as follows: CASSPNTGTSGIEQYF. The DNA sequence reads TGTGCCAGCTCACCCAACACAGGGACTAGCGGGATCGAGCAGTACTTC. Full variable domain (CDR3 extended with the reference TRBV18 and TRBJ2-7 proteins): NAGVMQNPRHLVRRRGQEARLRCSPMKGHSHVYWYRQLPEEGLKFMVYLQKENIIDESGMPKERFSAEFPKEGPSILRIQQVVRGDSAAYFCASSPNTGTSGIEQYFGPGTRLTVT.